These 18 T cell receptor beta chains came from one sample sequenced in a study of cytomegalovirus exposure and HLA in healthy donors. It was with 60 Vbeta and 13 Jbeta primers that the PCR ran. The data were produced by immunoSEQ multiplex PCR, yet TCRdb's version contains in-frame clones alone and is incomplete. The sample consists of some 150,000 clones, 82% of them appearing once. Sequencing was performed on PBMCs. The source of these receptors is a woman between 40 and 55 years old in good health and CMV-seronegative.

The chain recombines TRBV19 with TRBJ1-2, with D tentatively TRBD1 (5 bases). Deletions cut 6 bases from V and 2 bases from J, with 10 bases between. CDR1 is LNHDA, CDR2 SQIVND, per germline (reference sequence). The CDR3 spans 13 residues. Here the CDR3 reads CASRPTENYGYTF. CDR3 nucleotide sequence: TGTGCCAGTAGACCGACAGAGAACTATGGCTACACCTTC. Full variable domain (outside the CDR3, taken from reference TRBV19 and TRBJ1-2): DGGITQSPKYLFRKEGQNVTLSCEQNLNHDAMYWYRQDPGQGLRLIYYSQIVNDFQKGDIAEGYSVSREKKESFPLTVTSAQKNPTAFYLCASRPTENYGYTFGSGTRLTVV.

The V gene is TRBV11-2, the J gene TRBJ2-7; the D is unclear. This CDR3 region has 13 residues. V lost 5 bases to trimming and J lost 2 bases, with 10 bases between them. Germline-derived CDR1 and CDR2 are SGHAT and FQNNGV. The CDR3 DNA follows: TGTGCCAGCAGCCGCAACGAGGCCTACGAGCAGTACTTC. It codes for CASSRNEAYEQYF.

This sequence joins TRBV28 and TRBJ2-7; TRBD1 matches 7 bases. Unmatched junction bases numbered 11, after V lost 5 bases and J lost 4 bases. This CDR3 comprises 15 residues. The germline CDR1 and CDR2 sequences are MDHEN and SYDVKM. CDR3 region: CASSNLRQGRYEQYF. In DNA form, the CDR3 reads TGTGCCAGCAGTAACCTTAGACAGGGACGGTACGAGCAGTACTTC. The full variable domain, its missing parts supplied by reference TRBV28 and TRBJ2-7, is DVKVTQSSRYLVKRTGEKVFLECVQDMDHENMFWYRQDPGLGLRLIYFSYDVKMKEKGDIPEGYSVSREKKERFSLILESASTNQTSMYLCASSNLRQGRYEQYFGPGTRLTVT.

The V call is TRBV7-9, the J call TRBJ2-7, with 9 nucleotides matching TRBD1. The CDR3 consists of 17 residues. The germline V gene encodes CDR1 SEHNR and CDR2 FQNEAQ (reference sequence). V was clipped by 4 bases and J by 6 bases; unmatched bases: 16. The CDR3 DNA reads TGTGCCAGCAGCTCAAGACCGGGACAGGGACGGGCCGCCGAGCAGTACTTC. Translation: CASSSRPGQGRAAEQYF.

Concerning this clone itself: This specimen includes other DNA sequences encoding the same CDR3. The chain employs TRBV11-3 and TRBJ1-1; weak D call: TRBD1 (6 bases). The V end lost 6 bases, the J end lost 3 bases, and 14 bases lay between the germline ends. Germline V gene lookup returns CDR1 SGHNT and CDR2 YENEEA. This CDR3 is 14 amino acids long. Written as DNA, the CDR3 is TGTGCCAGCAGTCTTAGGGCAGGGGACACTGAAGCTTTCTTT. It specifies CASSLRAGDTEAFF.

The genes are TRBV28 and TRBJ2-2; D call uncertain. Germline V gene lookup returns CDR1 MDHEN and CDR2 SYDVKM. The V gene lost 2 bases and the J gene lost 3 bases, with 10 bases spanning the gap. The CDR3 spans 15 residues. The DNA of the CDR3 is TGTGCCAGCAGTTTAAGACACGGCGACACCGGGGAGCTGTTTTTT. This translates into CASSLRHGDTGELFF. The variable domain in full, completed from reference TRBV28 and TRBJ2-2, reads DVKVTQSSRYLVKRTGEKVFLECVQDMDHENMFWYRQDPGLGLRLIYFSYDVKMKEKGDIPEGYSVSREKKERFSLILESASTNQTSMYLCASSLRHGDTGELFFGEGSRLTVL.

The chain is built from TRBV29-1 and TRBJ1-1; 8 bases align to TRBD1. The CDR3 runs 16 residues. J lost 1 base, V lost 5 bases, and 12 bases had no gene match. Germline CDR1 and CDR2: SQVTM and ANQGSEA. CDR3 residues: CSVIVTGEVWNTEAFF. The CDR3 coding sequence is TGCAGCGTTATCGTGACAGGGGAAGTTTGGAACACTGAAGCTTTCTTT.

This chain connects TRBV5-4 to TRBJ2-5; 7 nucleotides agree with TRBD1. The end of the DNA aligns better with TRBJ2-7, so the J call may be wrong. CDR1 and CDR2 (germline): SGHNT, YYREEE (reference sequence). The CDR3 has 14 residues. CDR3 DNA sequence: TGTGCCAGCAGCTTGGCCGGGACAGACTACGAGCAGTACTTC. Amino acids: CASSLAGTDYEQYF.

This clone was observed a handful of times. This chain joins TRBV7-3 and TRBJ2-3, with TRBD2 as a possible D gene (6 bases). The CDR3 totals 13 residues. V dropped 8 bases and J dropped 1 base, with 10 bases sitting between them. CDR1 SGHTA and CDR2 FQGTGA come from the germline V gene. Here the CDR3 DNA reads TGTGCCAGCGGACTAATAGGCACAGATACGCAGTATTTT. Translated, it gives CASGLIGTDTQYF.

The chain uses TRBV28 and TRBJ2-1; no clear D gene. V lost 1 base to trimming and J lost 0 bases, with 7 bases between them. The CDR3 runs to 15 residues. CDR1 is MDHEN, CDR2 SYDVKM, per germline. The CDR3 region has the DNA TGTGCCAGCAGTTTATTCCCGAGCTCCTACAATGAGCAGTTCTTC. Translated: CASSLFPSSYNEQFF.

The chain links TRBV19 to TRBJ1-1; D not certain. Germline CDR1 is LNHDA and CDR2 is SQIVND (reference sequence). The CDR3 has 14 residues. V was trimmed by 6 bases and J by 0 bases, leaving 11 bases between them. CDR3 nucleotide sequence: TGTGCCAGTAGCCCAGACTGGATGAACACTGAAGCTTTCTTT. Its translation is CASSPDWMNTEAFF.

The chain carries TRBV7-9 and TRBJ2-3; 9 nucleotides align to TRBD2. Per the germline V gene, CDR1 is SEHNR and CDR2 is FQNEAQ (reference sequence). This CDR3 spans 15 amino acids. V shed 5 bases, J shed 3 bases, and the junction held 6 bases outside the gene matches. This chain's CDR3 is CASSTPGLATDTQYF. Here the CDR3 DNA reads TGTGCCAGCAGCACCCCGGGACTAGCAACAGATACGCAGTATTTT.

This clone was counted once. The rearrangement links TRBV18 to TRBJ1-5; unclear D gene. Germline V CDR1 and CDR2: KGHSH, LQKENI. Trimming left V 1 base short and J 0 bases short, with 7 bases between. CDR3 size: 15 residues. The chain's CDR3 is CASSPRAVSNQPQHF. The CDR3 DNA sequence: TGTGCCAGCTCACCACGGGCCGTTAGCAATCAGCCCCAGCATTTT.

The chain combines TRBV19 with TRBJ1-4; 7 positions match TRBD1. There are 13 residues in the CDR3. Losses at the gene ends were 9 bases for V and 7 bases for J; bases not matched to a gene: 8. The V gene's germline CDR1 is LNHDA and CDR2 SQIVND (reference sequence). This CDR3 reads CASGIRQGEKLFF. The CDR3 DNA is TGTGCCAGCGGTATCAGACAGGGTGAAAAACTGTTTTTT.

The genes are TRBV4-2 and TRBJ2-7; TRBD1 agrees at 8 bases. V trimming: 1 base; J trimming: 6 bases; junction bases outside the gene matches: 8. Germline CDR1 reads LGHNA; CDR2 reads YNFKEQ. This CDR3 spans 15 amino acids. CDR3 bases: TGTGCCAGCAGCCAAGTTGGGACAGGCTCGGTCGAGCAGTACTTC. It is translated as CASSQVGTGSVEQYF.

As concerns this clone: Other DNA sequences in this specimen translate into the identical CDR3. The chain carries TRBV29-1 and TRBJ1-1; 8 bases match TRBD1. The CDR3 sequence is 13 residues long. J was trimmed by 5 bases and V by 4 bases; bases with no gene match: 6. In germline, CDR1 is SQVTM, CDR2 ANQGSEA. The CDR3: CSVARDRGTEAFF. CDR3 bases: TGCAGCGTTGCCCGTGACAGGGGAACTGAAGCTTTCTTT.

This sequence joins TRBV27 and TRBJ2-1; 15 positions agree with TRBD2. The germline V gene has CDR1 MNHEY and CDR2 SMNVEV (reference sequence). J gave up 14 bases and V 11 bases, and 16 bases lay outside the gene matches. This CDR3 region has 15 residues. CDR3 nucleotides: TGTGCCTGCAAGGGCGGGACTAGCGGGAGGTGGTTAGAGTTCTTC. Translated: CACKGGTSGRWLEFF.

Worth noting for this clone: Sequence at one end of the junction differs from germline and may be a read error. This sequence joins TRBV11-2 and TRBJ2-1; 9 positions match TRBD1. CDR1 and CDR2 from the germline V gene are SGHAT and FQNNGV. The CDR3 has 15 residues. The DNA of the CDR3 is TGTGCCAGCAGCCTAGACAGGGGGGATTACAATGAGCAGTTCTTC. Translating gives CASSLDRGDYNEQFF.